This record covers a single TCR beta chain. Its matching antigen is unknown. Here immunoSEQ multiplex PCR was the method, and the copy in TCRdb shows in-frame clones only, minus some. The table records over 120,000 clones, around 85% of them present only once. This sample is drawn from a study of T cell responses to AZD1222 COVID-19 vaccine. Findings of the study overall: At study baseline, merely more than 5 AZD1222 recipients were seropositive. Possibly, clonal diversity was underestimated; donors were largely white British and included more females. Nearly half of unique spike-specific TCRs reportedly avoided B.1.351 and B.1.1.7 mutated regions.

Trimming cost V 5 bases and J 3 bases; bases outside gene matches: 8. The CDR3 runs to 16 residues. The germline V gene encodes CDR1 SNHLY and CDR2 FYNNEI. The clonotype comes from an adult in good health. The source material was peripheral blood, sampled on day 0 of AZD1222 vaccination. V and J are TRBV2 and TRBJ1-5; 9 nucleotides line up with TRBD1. As DNA, the CDR3 is TGTGCCAGCAGTCACAACAGGGGGCAGGACAATCAGCCCCAGCATTTT. Encoded protein: CASSHNRGQDNQPQHF.